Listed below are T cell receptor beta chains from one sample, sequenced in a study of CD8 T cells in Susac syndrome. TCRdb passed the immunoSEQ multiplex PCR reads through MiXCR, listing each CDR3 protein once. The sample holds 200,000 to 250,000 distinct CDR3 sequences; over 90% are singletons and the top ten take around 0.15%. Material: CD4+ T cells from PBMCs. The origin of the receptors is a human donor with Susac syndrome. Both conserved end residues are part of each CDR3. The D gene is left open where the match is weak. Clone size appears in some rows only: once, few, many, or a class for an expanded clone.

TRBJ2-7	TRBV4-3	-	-	CASSPSGVSYEQYF	TGCGCCAGCAGCCCGTCGGGGGTATCCTACGAGCAGTACTTC
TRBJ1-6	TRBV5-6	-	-	CASSSREGLRPLHF	TGTGCCAGCAGCTCCCGTGAGGGGTTAAGACCCCTCCACTTT
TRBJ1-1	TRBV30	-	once	CAWSVMGTGTEAFF	TGTGCCTGGAGTGTAATGGGAACGGGCACTGAAGCTTTCTTT
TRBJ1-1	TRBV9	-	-	CASSVDPTDAEAFF	TGTGCCAGCAGCGTAGATCCCACTGACGCTGAAGCTTTCTTT
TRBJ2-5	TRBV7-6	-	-	CASSYPGTQETQYF	TGTGCCAGCAGCTATCCCGGGACTCAAGAGACCCAGTACTTC
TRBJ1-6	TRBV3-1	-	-	CASSQGGRLNSPLHF	TGTGCCAGCAGCCAAGGGGGACGCCTTAATTCACCCCTCCACTTT
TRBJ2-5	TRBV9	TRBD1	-	CASSPIGQGAGETQYF	TGTGCCAGCAGCCCAATAGGACAGGGGGCTGGAGAGACCCAGTACTTC
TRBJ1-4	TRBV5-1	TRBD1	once	CASSFEGGQGNEKLFF	TGCGCCAGCAGCTTTGAGGGTGGACAGGGTAATGAAAAACTGTTTTTT
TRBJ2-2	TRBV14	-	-	CASSQVLAGELFF	TGTGCCAGCAGCCAAGTTTTAGCCGGGGAGCTGTTTTTT
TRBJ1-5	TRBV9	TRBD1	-	CASSSGTADQPQHF	TGTGCCAGCAGCTCCGGGACAGCCGATCAGCCCCAGCATTTT
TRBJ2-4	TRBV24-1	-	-	CATSMGQGQNIQYF	TGTGCCACCAGTATGGGCCAGGGCCAAAACATTCAGTACTTC
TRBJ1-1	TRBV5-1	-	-	CASGPYRVVDTEAFF	TGCGCCAGCGGCCCTTACAGGGTGGTGGACACTGAAGCTTTCTTT
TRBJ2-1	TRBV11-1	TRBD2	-	CASSLRGLAGGSYNEQFF	TGTGCCAGCAGCTTACGTGGACTAGCGGGCGGCTCCTACAATGAGCAGTTCTTC
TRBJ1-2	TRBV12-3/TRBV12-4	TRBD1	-	CASSPGTGSSYGYTF	TGTGCCAGCAGTCCAGGGACAGGGAGTAGCTATGGCTACACCTTC
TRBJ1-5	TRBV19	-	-	CASSMGTGDQHF	TGTGCCAGTAGTATGGGCACCGGAGACCAGCATTTT
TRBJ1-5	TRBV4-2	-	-	CASSQAEGKPQHF	TGTGCCAGCAGCCAAGCGGAGGGGAAGCCCCAGCATTTT
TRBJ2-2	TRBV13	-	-	CASSLQRAGELFF	TGTGCCAGCAGCCTCCAGAGAGCCGGGGAGCTGTTTTTT
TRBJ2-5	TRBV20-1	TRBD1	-	CSALRGQGTETQYF	TGCAGTGCTCTGAGGGGACAGGGGACAGAGACCCAGTACTTC
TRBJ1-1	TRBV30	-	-	CAWSTGVRGEAFF	TGTGCCTGGAGTACAGGAGTTAGGGGTGAAGCTTTCTTT
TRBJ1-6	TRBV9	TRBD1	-	CASSVGPRDRPYNSPLHF	TGTGCCAGCAGCGTAGGTCCACGGGACAGACCTTATAATTCACCCCTCCACTTT
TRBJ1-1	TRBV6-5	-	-	CASTPAGASEAFF	TGTGCCAGCACCCCGGCCGGGGCCAGTGAAGCTTTCTTT
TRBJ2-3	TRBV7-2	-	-	CASSPGLLDTDTQYF	TGTGCCAGCAGCCCGGGACTGCTCGACACAGATACGCAGTATTTT
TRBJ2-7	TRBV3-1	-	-	CASSQGRGSLVEQYF	TGTGCCAGCAGCCAAGGTCGGGGCAGCCTGGTCGAGCAGTACTTC
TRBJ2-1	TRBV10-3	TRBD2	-	CAISEVLTSGAEQFF	TGTGCCATCAGTGAGGTTCTGACTAGCGGGGCCGAGCAGTTCTTC
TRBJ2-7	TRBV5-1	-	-	CASSLDQISYEQYF	TGCGCCAGCAGCTTGGATCAGATCTCCTACGAGCAGTACTTC
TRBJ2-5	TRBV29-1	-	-	CSVESTDQETQYF	TGCAGCGTTGAATCCACAGACCAAGAGACCCAGTACTTC
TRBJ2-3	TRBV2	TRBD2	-	CASRAGGGATDTQYF	TGTGCCAGCAGGGCCGGCGGGGGGGCCACAGATACGCAGTATTTT